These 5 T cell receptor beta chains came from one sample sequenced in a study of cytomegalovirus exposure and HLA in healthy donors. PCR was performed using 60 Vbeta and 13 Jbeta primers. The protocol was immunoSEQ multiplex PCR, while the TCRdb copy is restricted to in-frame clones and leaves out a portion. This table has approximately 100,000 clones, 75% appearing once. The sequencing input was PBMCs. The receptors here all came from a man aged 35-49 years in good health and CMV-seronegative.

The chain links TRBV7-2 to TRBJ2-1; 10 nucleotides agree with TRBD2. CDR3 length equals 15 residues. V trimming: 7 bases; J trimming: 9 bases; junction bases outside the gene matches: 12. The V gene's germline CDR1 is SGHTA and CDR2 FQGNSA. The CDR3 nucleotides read TGTGCCAGCACCCCTCAGCTAGCGGGGGCTCCTGAGCAGTTCTTC. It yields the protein CASTPQLAGAPEQFF.

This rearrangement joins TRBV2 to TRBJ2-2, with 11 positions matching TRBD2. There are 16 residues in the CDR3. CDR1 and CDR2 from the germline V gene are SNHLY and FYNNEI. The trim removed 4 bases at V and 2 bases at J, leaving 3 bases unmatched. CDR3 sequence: CASSGLAGLNTGELFF. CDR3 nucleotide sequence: TGTGCCAGCAGTGGACTAGCGGGGTTAAACACCGGGGAGCTGTTTTTT.

CDR3 sequence (DNA): TGTGCCAGCAGCCTTGGCGCAGCGGGTAGGACAGATACGCAGTATTTT. Its protein is CASSLGAAGRTDTQYF. The V gene is TRBV11-2, the J gene TRBJ2-3; tentative D call: TRBD2 (6 bases). Trimming removed 5 bases from V and 3 bases from J, with 18 bases in between. The CDR3 contains 16 residues. Looked up from germline, CDR1 is SGHAT and CDR2 is FQNNGV.

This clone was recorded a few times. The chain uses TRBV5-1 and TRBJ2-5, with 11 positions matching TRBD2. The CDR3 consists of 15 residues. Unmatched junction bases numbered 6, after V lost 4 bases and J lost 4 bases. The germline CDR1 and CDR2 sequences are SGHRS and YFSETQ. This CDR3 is CASSAGLAARETQYF. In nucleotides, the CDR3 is TGCGCCAGCAGCGCGGGACTAGCGGCGCGAGAGACCCAGTACTTC.

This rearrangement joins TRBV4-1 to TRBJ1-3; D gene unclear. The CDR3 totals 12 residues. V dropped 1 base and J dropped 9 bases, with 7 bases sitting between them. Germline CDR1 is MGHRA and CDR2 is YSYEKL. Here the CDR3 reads CASSQVGSTIYF. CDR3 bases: TGCGCCAGCAGCCAAGTCGGGTCCACCATATATTTT.